The 23 T cell receptor beta chains given below trace back to one sample, sequenced in a study of prognosis after radiotherapy for stage I lung cancer. Genomic DNA provided the template from which TCR beta CDR3 was amplified by two-round multiplex PCR. Primers (each specific to one TRBV or TRBJ gene) were used in first-round PCR. TCRdb fed the multiplex PCR reads into MiXCR, producing one record per CDR3 protein. The sample yields roughly 17,000 distinct CDR3 sequences, 44% seen once. Sample: PBMCs, taken before or after stereotactic body radiation therapy (not recorded which). All receptors come from a donor aged 50 or older with non-small cell lung cancer.

The V and J genes are TRBV9 and TRBJ1-1, with a weak D call TRBD1 (5 bases). The ends were cut back, 3 bases at V and 4 bases at J, with 19 bases in the middle. Germline-derived CDR1 and CDR2 are SGDLS and YYNGEE. The CDR3 extends over 16 amino acids. The CDR3 region has the DNA TGTGCCAGCAGCGCATTCGGGTCCCTCGGGGGCACTGAAGCTTTCTTT. This encodes CASSAFGSLGGTEAFF.

This clonotype appeared many times. The chain is built from TRBV12-3 or TRBV12-4 and TRBJ2-2; no reliable D call. CDR3 length: 14 amino acids. Trimming removed 4 bases at V and 4 bases at J, with 10 bases between. In DNA, the CDR3 is TGTGCCAGCAGTTCCCCATGGAGCACCGGGGAGCTGTTTTTT. Translation gives CASSSPWSTGELFF.

This clonotype was seen many times. The V and J genes are TRBV6-1 and TRBJ2-1; D gene uncertain. Germline CDR1 MNHNS, CDR2 SASEGT. The V and J ends lost 7 bases and 3 bases respectively, with 7 bases between them. The length of the CDR3 is 12 residues. For the CDR3, the DNA is TGTGCCAGCAAAGACGGCTACAATGAGCAGTTCTTC. Amino acids: CASKDGYNEQFF.

The V call is TRBV6-2 or TRBV6-3, the J call TRBJ1-1, with D perhaps TRBD1 (5 bases). Germline CDR1 reads MNHEY; CDR2 reads SVGEGT. The germline V and J ends were trimmed by 6 bases and 2 bases, with 16 bases remaining between them. The CDR3 contains 15 residues. For the CDR3, the DNA is TGTGCCAGCAGCCAAACTTGTGACAGAAACACTGAAGCTTTCTTT. Protein sequence: CASSQTCDRNTEAFF.

In regard to this clonotype: Sequence at one end of the junction differs from germline and may be a read error. This CDR3 is CASKMTGLRGQPQNF. The CDR3, as DNA: TGTGCCAGCAAAATGACAGGGTTACGCGGCCAGCCCCAGAATTTT. The chain joins TRBV6-1 to TRBJ1-5, with 7 bases fitting TRBD1. The CDR3 loop spans 15 amino acids. CDR1 MNHNS and CDR2 SASEGT come from the germline V gene.

On this clonotype itself: This may stem from a read error, because a much larger clone lies one nucleotide away. The chain couples TRBV14 to TRBJ2-5; no firm D call. This CDR3 has 13 amino acids. CDR1 is SGHDN, CDR2 FVKESK, per germline. The chain's CDR3 is CVSSPPGWETQYF. CDR3 coding DNA: TGTGTCAGCAGCCCGCCGGGCTGGGAGACCCAGTACTTC.

In its sample, this clonotype was seen once. Sequence at one end of the junction differs from germline and may be a read error. The chain uses TRBV6-1 and TRBJ1-2, with D maybe TRBD1 (5 bases). The CDR3 covers 15 residues. Per germline, CDR1 MNHNS and CDR2 SASEGT. The CDR3 region is CAISESDKRLGGYTF. Here the CDR3 DNA reads TGTGCCATCAGTGAGTCGGACAAGCGGTTGGGTGGCTACACCTTC.

Notes on this clonotype: A read error may produce the germline difference seen at one junction end. The V call is TRBV28, the J call TRBJ1-3; a weak D match, TRBD1 (5 bases). Per the germline V gene, CDR1 is MDHEN and CDR2 is SYDVKM. The CDR3 runs to 18 residues. CDR3 in DNA: TGTGCCAGCAGCCCTTTTTGGCACCCTCGGGGGTCTGTAAACACCAGATATTTT. Its protein product is CASSPFWHPRGSVNTRYF.

Details on this clonotype: A far larger clone is a single base away, which makes a read error likely. V is TRBV6-8 and J is TRBJ2-7, with D perhaps given as TRBD1 or TRBD2 (5 bases each). Germline lookup yields CDR1 MNHGY and CDR2 SAAAGT. This CDR3 has 14 residues. Written as DNA, the CDR3 is TGTGTCAGCAGCCGGGACCGACGGGACTACGAGCAGTACTTC. Translation: CVSSRDRRDYEQYF.

The CDR3: CASSLGNQPQHF. The CDR3 DNA is TGTGCCAGCAGTTTGGGAAATCAGCCCCAGCATTTT. This chain connects TRBV28 to TRBJ1-5; D ambiguous. V gave up 3 bases and J gave up 4 bases, with 4 bases separating them. The CDR3 contains 12 residues. The germline V gene encodes CDR1 MDHEN and CDR2 SYDVKM. Full variable domain (missing parts from reference TRBV28 and TRBJ1-5): DVKVTQSSRYLVKRTGEKVFLECVQDMDHENMFWYRQDPGLGLRLIYFSYDVKMKEKGDIPEGYSVSREKKERFSLILESASTNQTSMYLCASSLGNQPQHFGDGTRLSIL.

Concerning this clonotype itself: Given a far larger clone just one base away, this is likely a sequencing read error. V is TRBV6-5 and J is TRBJ1-5, with D possibly matching TRBD1 (5 bases). The CDR3 is 14 amino acids. Germline-derived CDR1 and CDR2 are MNHEY and SVGAGI. The V end lost 3 bases, the J end lost 5 bases, and 11 bases lay between the germline ends. This CDR3 is CASSYMGDYQPQHF. In DNA, the CDR3 is TGTGCCAGCAGTTATATGGGGGATTATCAGCCCCAGCATTTT.

This sequence joins TRBV7-2 and TRBJ2-1; D may be TRBD2 (5 bases). Trimming cost V 0 bases and J 5 bases, with 8 bases left between them. The CDR3 covers 14 residues. Per germline, CDR1 SGHTA and CDR2 FQGNSA. CDR3 DNA sequence: TGTGCCAGCAGCTTAGCGGAGGCAGACAATGAGCAGTTCTTC. It codes for CASSLAEADNEQFF.

Regarding this clonotype: This clone may be a read error of a much larger clone one base away. The chain combines TRBV5-5 with TRBJ2-1, with 8 bases identical to TRBD2. Germline-derived CDR1 and CDR2 are SGHKS and YYEKEE (reference sequence). The CDR3 loop spans 16 amino acids. CDR3 nucleotide sequence: TGTGCCATCAGCTCAATAGCGGGGAGTAGTTACAATGAGCAGTTCTTC. This translates into CAISSIAGSSYNEQFF.

This clonotype has more than one count but fewer than ten. Being one base from a much bigger clone, this may be a read error. For the CDR3, the DNA is TGTGCCAGCATCCGGGACACCGGGGAGCTGTTTTTT. Its translation: CASIRDTGELFF. The gene calls are TRBV6-1 and TRBJ2-2; D is uncertain. CDR3 length equals 12 residues. Germline-derived CDR1 and CDR2 are MNHNS and SASEGT. The germline V and J ends were trimmed by 7 bases and 3 bases, with 6 bases remaining between them.

Remarks on this clonotype: The germline gene is not matched at one end of the junction; a read error may be the cause. The rearrangement joins TRBV7-2 to TRBJ2-7; 7 nucleotides match TRBD1. Germline V gene data show CDR1 as SGHTA and CDR2 as FQGNSA. The CDR3 is made up of 13 amino acids. The CDR3, as DNA: TGTGCCAGCAGGCCGGGACAGACCTACGGGCAGTACTTC. Its protein product is CASRPGQTYGQYF.

This clonotype was counted many times. The rearrangement uses TRBV5-1 and TRBJ1-5, with 8 bases aligning to TRBD1. CDR3 length: 15 amino acids. From germline, CDR1 is SGHRS and CDR2 YFSETQ. V dropped 4 bases and J dropped 5; count of bases not matched to a gene: 8. The CDR3 sequence is CASSPGTGWDQPQHF. The CDR3 nucleotides read TGCGCCAGCAGCCCTGGGACAGGATGGGATCAGCCCCAGCATTTT. Drawing the rest from reference TRBV5-1 and TRBJ1-5, the complete variable domain is KAGVTQTPRYLIKTRGQQVTLSCSPISGHRSVSWYQQTPGQGLQFLFEYFSETQRNKGNFPGRFSGRQFSNSRSEMNVSTLELGDSALYLCASSPGTGWDQPQHFGDGTRLSIL.

This clonotype was counted many times. V gene TRBV7-9 combines with J gene TRBJ1-1; 7 nucleotides agree with TRBD1. With 3 bases clipped from V and 3 bases from J, the junction kept 7 bases outside the gene matches. The CDR3 contains 15 residues. Germline V gene data show CDR1 as SEHNR and CDR2 as FQNEAQ (reference sequence). CDR3 residues: CASSLEGARYTEAFF. CDR3 nucleotide sequence: TGTGCCAGCAGCTTGGAGGGGGCGCGGTACACTGAAGCTTTCTTT.

In the case of this clonotype: A much larger clonotype is one base distant, so this may be a read error. The chain uses TRBV7-9 and TRBJ1-1; D may be TRBD1 (6 bases). This CDR3 spans 14 amino acids. Trimming left V 4 bases short and J 2 bases short, with 11 bases between. The V gene's germline CDR1 is SEHNR and CDR2 FQNEAQ (reference sequence). The CDR3, as DNA: TGTGCCAGCAGCTCTGGGACATATAACACTGAAGCTTTCTTT. Its translation: CASSSGTYNTEAFF.

With respect to this clonotype: A far more abundant clone sits one base away, making this likely a read error. V gene TRBV27 combines with J gene TRBJ2-1; weak D call: TRBD1 (6 bases). V lost 5 bases, J lost 0 bases, and 14 bases lay in between. From germline, CDR1 is MNHEY and CDR2 SMNVEV (reference sequence). The CDR3 has 16 amino acids. Here the CDR3 reads CASSPETGSSYNEQFF. The DNA for the CDR3 is TGTGCCAGCAGTCCCGAGACAGGTAGCTCCTACAATGAGCAGTTCTTC.

This clonotype was detected ten times or more. This chain connects TRBV28 to TRBJ2-1; D perhaps matches TRBD1 (6 bases). V lost 8 bases, J lost 3 bases, and 17 bases lay in between. CDR3 length: 15 amino acids. CDR1 MDHEN and CDR2 SYDVKM come from the germline V gene. The CDR3 DNA follows: TGTGCCAGCCCGCCGAGCAGGGGCGGCTACAATGAGCAGTTCTTC. Translating it yields CASPPSRGGYNEQFF.

This clonotype was observed many times. The J gene is TRBJ2-2, the V gene TRBV27; D is ambiguous. The CDR3 consists of 14 residues. Germline V lookup: CDR1 MNHEY, CDR2 SMNVEV (reference sequence). V shed 3 bases and J shed 0 bases, with 5 bases lying between them. This CDR3 is CASSFYTNTGELFF. The CDR3 bases are TGTGCCAGCAGTTTTTATACGAACACCGGGGAGCTGTTTTTT.

Concerning this clonotype: The junction differs from germline at one of its ends, possibly a read error. The chain carries TRBV7-7 and TRBJ2-1, with TRBD1 matching over 9 bases. Germline loops: CDR1 SSHAT, CDR2 FNYEAQ (reference sequence). This CDR3 region has 14 residues. The CDR3 loop reads CASSFRQGVNEQFF. The CDR3 DNA reads TGTGCTAGCAGCTTTAGACAGGGGGTCAATGAGCAGTTCTTC.

A note on this clonotype: A single base separates this from a much larger clone, so it may be a read error. The chain combines TRBV6-2 or TRBV6-3 with TRBJ1-4, with D perhaps TRBD1 (6 bases). The V and J ends lost 5 bases and 7 bases respectively, with 20 bases between them. This CDR3 has 16 residues. Germline CDR1 reads MNHEY; CDR2 reads SVGEGT. This CDR3 is CASSPANVQGVEKLFF. The CDR3 coding sequence is TGTGCCAGCAGTCCTGCGAATGTACAGGGCGTTGAAAAACTGTTTTTT.